The 5 T cell receptor beta chains below all came from one sample that was sequenced in a study of T cell repertoires in cytomegalovirus infection. TCRdb called the reads again in MiXCR, with one record for every CDR3 protein. Of around 550,000 distinct CDR3 sequences detected, less than 30% appear once; the ten largest clones hold less than 15%. Sequenced sample: PBMCs. Receptors originate from a human donor in good health (CMV status not recorded). Some clones in this sample may be carry-over from other donors' samples.

CDR3 nucleotide sequence: TGTGCCAGCTGGTCCCCAGATACGCAGTATTTT. Its protein product is CASWSPDTQYF. This chain uses TRBV28 with TRBJ2-3; D is undetermined. The length of the CDR3 is 11 residues. Germline loops: CDR1 MDHEN, CDR2 SYDVKM. V lost 8 bases, J lost 4 bases, and 7 bases lay in between.

CDR3 in DNA: TGTGCCAGCAGCCCACACACTAAACGGGAGGGGTACGAGCAGTACTTC. The encoded protein is CASSPHTKREGYEQYF. The chain couples TRBV7-3 to TRBJ2-7, with TRBD2 matching over 8 bases. Germline assignment: CDR1 SGHTA and CDR2 FQGTGA. The junction had 13 bases not matched to a gene; V was cut back by 5 bases and J by 4 bases. This CDR3 has 16 residues.

Ten or more counts support this clonotype. The chain has TRBV7-2 and TRBJ1-3; D not resolved. Germline values: CDR1 SGHTA, CDR2 FQGNSA. CDR3 length equals 14 residues. Trimming cost V 4 bases and J 0 bases, with 7 bases left between them. CDR3 in DNA: TGTGCCAGCAGCTCAAGGAGCTCTGGAAACACCATATATTTT. This sequence encodes CASSSRSSGNTIYF.

Many counts were recorded for this clonotype. The rearrangement uses TRBV7-6 and TRBJ2-1, with D unclear. The germline gives CDR1 SGHVS, CDR2 FNYEAQ. This CDR3 is built from 14 residues. Trimming cost V 0 bases and J 5 bases, with 8 bases left between them. The CDR3 sequence: CASSLAYVDNEQFF. CDR3 DNA sequence: TGTGCCAGCAGCTTAGCTTATGTTGACAATGAGCAGTTCTTC.

This clonotype was recorded many times. This chain joins TRBV7-2 and TRBJ2-1; 8 bases are a match to TRBD2. Trimming removed 6 bases from V and 5 bases from J; junction bases left unmatched: 9. Germline-derived CDR1 and CDR2 are SGHTA and FQGNSA. This CDR3 has 15 residues. CDR3 coding DNA: TGTGCCAGCAGTCCGGGACTAGAAGTCCACAATGAGCAGTTCTTC. This encodes CASSPGLEVHNEQFF.